Reported below is one TCR beta chain. Its antigen target is currently unknown. No base-level quality is on record; no much larger clone is a single base apart. The data were obtained in a study of blood T cell repertoires in COVID-19 (dated by TCRdb to the early 2020s). Concerning the study at large: Samples from collaborators originated in the United States, Italy and Spain and spanned both the acute and convalescent phases of COVID-19. Where HLA class I and class II types were available, the types were taken from metadata supplied by the sample provider, not from assay-based typing. Sample metadata almost always included a de-identified subject ID, COVID-19 status, age in years and sex. A freely available public database, intended as a resource for researchers studying the immune response to SARS-CoV-2, is where the repertoires were released. Subjects who had been exposed to COVID-19, were actively infected with it, or had recovered from it provided the deeply sampled blood TCRbeta repertoires that made up the dataset. The prospective study material was composed of cDNA or gDNA derived from T cells, B-cell-depleted T cells, or PBMCs. The samples were drawn from the first 160 participants of the ongoing ImmuneRACE study and from some 1,300 subjects provided by 6 global collaborators.

Reading the germline V gene gives CDR1 LGHNT and CDR2 FRNRAP. From V the trimming removes 2 bases and from J it removes 8 bases, while the gene matches leave 5 bases of the junction unaccounted for. Reading from cysteine to phenylalanine, the CDR3 counts 16 amino acids. Left in the record is the CDR3 DNA by itself, 48 bases read in frame from the first base. Collaborating institutions collected whole blood in K2EDTA tubes following their own protocols. For TCRbeta analysis, collaborator samples were shipped as frozen whole blood, as isolated PBMCs, or as DNA extracted from either sample type. Overall results and qualifications from the work: How much clinical and demographic metadata was included differed by source and by participant, and the metadata was provided uncurated.

TCRbeta CDR3 regions were amplified from genomic DNA using the immunoSEQ Assay, a bias-controlled multiplex PCR. The authors' analysis ran thus. The number of nucleated cells in each sample was estimated by amplification of reference gene primers within the assay. Sequence reads were collapsed and filtered to measure the absolute abundance of every unique TCRbeta CDR3 rearrangement. For each sample, productive Simpson clonality was calculated by taking the square root of Simpson's diversity index across productive rearrangements. Imported from immuneACCESS, the table was reduced by TCRdb to in-frame sequences with V and J called. These copies leave out some clones; in studies compared against another copy, an unresolved V gene accounts for under half, and the cause of the remainder is not known. Clonal size and the V and J genes are those of that table, whereas D and trimming came from the DNA. In all, the sample holds around 55,000 clones, and around nine tenths of those were seen once. The ten largest account for around 8% of the sample.

The sequence was obtained from a man aged 60 to 69 with active COVID-19. Rearrangement joined TRBV12-5 to TRBJ1-6, with 11 bases matching TRBD1. The sequenced sample consisted of peripheral blood. The CDR3 has the sequence CASGLPRGQGDSPLHF. The DNA is as follows: TGTGCTAGTGGTTTGCCACGGGGACAGGGGGATTCACCCCTCCACTTT.